This T cell receptor beta chain stems from a study of blood T cell repertoires in COVID-19. On the study more broadly: PBMCs, B-cell-depleted T cells, or T cells provided the cDNA or gDNA that made up the material.

As handled by the study authors: Reference gene primer amplification gave estimated nucleated cell counts. Sequencing used immunoSEQ multiplex PCR; TCRdb keeps in-frame clones, though not all of them. Clone size and the V and J calls come from that table; the DNA yielded D and trimming. In the table there are more than 150,000 clones, 90% to 95% of which are singletons. The germline V gene encodes CDR1 DFQATT and CDR2 SNEGSKA (reference sequence). This CDR3 comprises 11 residues. V lost 2 bases and J 5 bases, leaving 6 bases between the germline ends. The clonotype originates from a man in his fifties or sixties with acute or convalescent COVID-19. V is TRBV20-1 and J is TRBJ1-2; the D is unclear. Material for sequencing was peripheral blood. As DNA, the CDR3 is TGCAGTGCTAGATTAGATTATGGCTACACCTTC. Translation gives CSARLDYGYTF.